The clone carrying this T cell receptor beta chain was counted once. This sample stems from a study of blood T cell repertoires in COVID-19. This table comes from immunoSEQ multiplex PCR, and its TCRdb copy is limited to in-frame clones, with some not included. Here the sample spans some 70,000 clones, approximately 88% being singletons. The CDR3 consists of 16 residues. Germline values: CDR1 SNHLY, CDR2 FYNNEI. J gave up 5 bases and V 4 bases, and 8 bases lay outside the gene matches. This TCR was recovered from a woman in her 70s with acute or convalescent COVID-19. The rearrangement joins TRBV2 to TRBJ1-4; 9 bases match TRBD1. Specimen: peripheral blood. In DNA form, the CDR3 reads TGTGCCAGCAGTGCGGACAGGGGCGTCTCCAATGAAAAACTGTTTTTT. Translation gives CASSADRGVSNEKLFF.